The rows below give T cell receptor beta chains drawn from one sample of a study of blood T cell repertoires in COVID-19. Only in-frame clones appear in the TCRdb table, and some are missing; sequencing was by immunoSEQ multiplex PCR. The sample consists of about 170,000 clones, over 80% of them appearing once. The sample taken for sequencing was peripheral blood. These receptors were obtained from a woman between 50 and 59 years old with acute or convalescent COVID-19. CDR3s include the opening cysteine and the closing phenylalanine or tryptophan. A D gene is named only where the DNA matches it firmly. Size is stated for part of the rows, as once, few or many counts, or as a class when the clone is expanded.

NA	TRBV19	TRBD1	TRBJ1-5	CASRRTGGDVSVPQHF	TGTGCCAGTAGAAGGACAGGGGGCGATGTCTCGGTGCCCCAGCATTTT
few	TRBV10-3	TRBD1	TRBJ1-6	CAISAGQGDNSPLHF	TGTGCCATCAGTGCGGGACAGGGGGATAATTCACCCCTCCACTTT
NA	TRBV4-3	NA	TRBJ2-1	CASSVRWYGPPDFYNEQFF	TGCGCCAGCAGCGTACGATGGTATGGGCCCCCCGATTTCTACAATGAGCAGTTCTTC
NA	TRBV10-1	NA	TRBJ2-7	CASSESSGSEQYF	TGCGCCAGCAGTGAGTCCAGCGGGTCCGAGCAGTACTTC
NA	TRBV27	NA	TRBJ2-7	CASSFRFPMYEQYF	TGTGCCAGCAGTTTTCGATTTCCTATGTACGAGCAGTACTTC
NA	TRBV10-3	TRBD2	TRBJ2-7	CAIKGASGGPKSYEQYF	TGTGCCATCAAAGGGGCTAGCGGGGGGCCGAAATCCTACGAGCAGTACTTC
NA	TRBV9	NA	TRBJ1-2	CASSVDRNYGYTF	TGTGCCAGCAGCGTTGACAGGAACTATGGCTACACCTTC
NA	TRBV2	NA	TRBJ1-1	CASSYQGSTEAFF	TGTGCCAGCAGTTACCAGGGCAGCACTGAAGCTTTCTTT
once	TRBV6-6	TRBD1	TRBJ2-2	CASSPPGQGATGELFF	TGTGCCAGCAGTCCACCGGGACAGGGGGCCACCGGGGAGCTGTTTTTT
NA	TRBV4-1	TRBD1	TRBJ1-1	CASSYTAGTVNTEAFF	TGCGCCAGCAGCTACACCGCCGGGACAGTGAACACTGAAGCTTTCTTT
NA	TRBV6-5	NA	TRBJ1-1	CASSRLTVNTEAFF	TGTGCCAGCAGTCGCCTCACAGTGAACACTGAAGCTTTCTTT
NA	TRBV10-3	TRBD2	TRBJ2-1	CAIRMGAGEGNEQFF	TGTGCCATCCGGATGGGCGCGGGAGAGGGCAATGAGCAGTTCTTC
NA	TRBV27	TRBD2	TRBJ2-1	CASSWDPGLAGGSEQFF	TGTGCCAGCAGTTGGGACCCAGGACTAGCGGGAGGAAGTGAGCAGTTCTTC
NA	TRBV7-3	NA	TRBJ1-3	CASSPTAASGNTIYF	TGTGCCAGCAGCCCCACGGCGGCATCTGGAAACACCATATATTTT
NA	TRBV5-4	TRBD1	TRBJ2-1	CASSAGTEIEQFF	TGTGCCAGCAGCGCCGGGACAGAGATTGAGCAGTTCTTC
once	TRBV11-2	NA	TRBJ1-6	CASSTGEISPLHF	TGTGCCAGCAGCACGGGGGAGATCTCACCCCTCCACTTT
NA	TRBV9	NA	TRBJ1-5	CASSLGSGQPQHF	TGTGCCAGCAGCCTAGGAAGCGGTCAGCCCCAGCATTTT
NA	TRBV5-6	TRBD1	TRBJ1-5	CASSLQGPRNQPQHF	TGTGCCAGCAGCCTACAGGGGCCTCGCAATCAGCCCCAGCATTTT
NA	TRBV11-2	NA	TRBJ2-3	CASSGHRVGTDTQYF	TGTGCCAGCAGCGGGCACAGGGTTGGTACAGATACGCAGTATTTT
NA	TRBV3-1/TRBV3-2	TRBD2	TRBJ2-3	CASSQERLAPTTDTQYF	TGTGCCAGCAGCCAAGAAAGACTAGCGCCGACCACAGATACGCAGTATTTT
NA	TRBV18	NA	TRBJ1-1	CASSPRILQAGDTEAFF	TGTGCCAGCTCACCACGAATTTTGCAGGCCGGGGACACTGAAGCTTTCTTT
NA	TRBV9	TRBD1	TRBJ1-1	CASSAGQDTEAFF	TGTGCCAGCAGCGCGGGACAGGACACTGAAGCTTTCTTT
NA	TRBV7-9	NA	TRBJ2-7	CASSLAVWEAGYEQYF	TGTGCCAGCAGCTTAGCGGTGTGGGAGGCGGGCTACGAGCAGTACTTC
NA	TRBV5-1	NA	TRBJ1-5	CASSLKTTGSGNQPQHF	TGCGCCAGCAGCTTGAAGACGACTGGTTCGGGCAATCAGCCCCAGCATTTT
once	TRBV13	NA	TRBJ2-1	CASSLGRAPSYNEQFF	TGTGCCAGCAGCTTAGGGAGGGCCCCTTCCTACAATGAGCAGTTCTTC
NA	TRBV5-1	TRBD1	TRBJ1-1	CASSLGGTGGTEAFF	TGCGCCAGCAGCTTGGGTGGGACAGGAGGAACTGAAGCTTTCTTT
NA	TRBV27	NA	TRBJ1-1	CASSPLGGDTEAFF	TGTGCCAGCAGCCCACTAGGGGGGGACACTGAAGCTTTCTTT
NA	TRBV27	NA	TRBJ1-1	CASSLPQGKAFF	TGTGCCAGCAGTTTACCCCAGGGCAAAGCTTTCTTT
NA	TRBV2	NA	TRBJ1-5	CASSDWGGGQPQHF	TGTGCCAGCAGTGACTGGGGGGGTGGTCAGCCCCAGCATTTT
NA	TRBV10-3	NA	TRBJ1-6	CAIRPGGATNLGISPLHF	TGTGCCATCAGACCTGGGGGCGCGACCAATTTAGGGATTTCACCCCTCCACTTT
NA	TRBV29-1	NA	TRBJ2-7	CSVESGSSYEQYF	TGCAGCGTTGAGTCCGGGTCCTCCTACGAGCAGTACTTC
NA	TRBV18	TRBD1	TRBJ2-3	CASSLRTGVTDTQYF	TGTGCCAGCTCACTTCGAACAGGGGTCACAGATACGCAGTATTTT
NA	TRBV29-1	TRBD1	TRBJ1-1	CSVERTGRDTEAFF	TGCAGCGTTGAAAGGACAGGGAGGGACACTGAAGCTTTCTTT
NA	TRBV30	TRBD2	TRBJ2-1	CAWVASGVREQFF	TGTGCCTGGGTGGCTAGCGGGGTGCGAGAGCAGTTCTTC
NA	TRBV4-1	NA	TRBJ2-3	CASSQVFYSDTQYF	TGCGCCAGCAGCCAAGTGTTCTACTCAGATACGCAGTATTTT
NA	TRBV20-1	NA	TRBJ2-7	CSATGGQEQYF	TGCAGTGCTACGGGCGGGCAGGAGCAGTACTTC
NA	TRBV5-1	TRBD1	TRBJ1-1	CASSRGGIDTEAFF	TGCGCCAGCAGCCGAGGGGGCATTGACACTGAAGCTTTCTTT
NA	TRBV7-2	NA	TRBJ1-2	CASSLEVTATYGYTF	TGTGCCAGCAGCTTAGAGGTGACAGCTACTTATGGCTACACCTTC
NA	TRBV3-1/TRBV3-2	NA	TRBJ1-1	CASSQVTHGAEAFF	TGTGCCAGCAGCCAAGTTACCCATGGAGCTGAAGCTTTCTTT
NA	TRBV11-2	TRBD1	TRBJ2-1	CASSTWGQGAHNEQFF	TGTGCCAGCAGCACCTGGGGACAGGGGGCCCACAATGAGCAGTTCTTC
once	TRBV15	TRBD1	TRBJ2-7	CATSRDSGTGGARYEQYF	TGTGCCACCAGCAGGGATTCGGGGACAGGGGGCGCCAGGTACGAGCAGTACTTC
NA	TRBV3-1/TRBV3-2	TRBD1	TRBJ1-2	CASSQAGGQGGYTF	TGTGCCAGCAGCCAAGCAGGGGGACAAGGTGGCTACACCTTC
NA	TRBV18	NA	TRBJ2-5	CASSPPSRETQYF	TGTGCCAGCTCACCACCCTCGCGAGAGACCCAGTACTTC
NA	TRBV3-1/TRBV3-2	NA	TRBJ1-2	CASSQTGYGYTF	TGTGCCAGCAGCCAAACAGGCTATGGCTACACCTTC
NA	TRBV20-1	NA	TRBJ1-1	CSASHSEGWGIRSFMNTEAFF	TGCAGTGCTAGTCATTCCGAGGGATGGGGTATTAGATCTTTCATGAACACTGAAGCTTTCTTT
NA	TRBV2	NA	TRBJ1-1	CASTTHIGDTEAFF	TGTGCCAGCACCACCCACATAGGGGACACTGAAGCTTTCTTT
once	TRBV7-9	NA	TRBJ2-1	CASSIGTPSYNEQFF	TGTGCCAGCAGTATCGGGACACCCTCCTACAATGAGCAGTTCTTC
NA	TRBV5-1	NA	TRBJ2-1	CASSFAENRYNEQFF	TGCGCCAGCAGCTTCGCGGAGAATAGGTACAATGAGCAGTTCTTC
NA	TRBV18	NA	TRBJ1-5	CASSRGSSQPQHF	TGTGCCAGCTCTCGGGGGAGTTCTCAGCCCCAGCATTTT
NA	TRBV7-6	NA	TRBJ1-4	CASSLAYWGDEKLFF	TGTGCCAGCAGCTTAGCATACTGGGGGGATGAAAAACTGTTTTTT
NA	TRBV5-1	NA	TRBJ1-3	CASSLDGNTIYF	TGCGCCAGCAGCTTGGATGGCAACACCATATATTTT
NA	TRBV7-8	TRBD1	TRBJ2-7	CASSSRQGYHEQYF	TGTGCCAGCAGCTCCCGACAGGGTTACCACGAGCAGTACTTC
NA	TRBV7-6	TRBD1	TRBJ2-7	CASSLRDRPGDEQYF	TGTGCCAGCAGCTTAAGGGACAGGCCCGGGGACGAGCAGTACTTC
NA	TRBV18	NA	TRBJ2-6	CASSPQRQRMGANVLTF	TGTGCCAGCTCACCGCAGCGGCAACGAATGGGGGCCAACGTCCTGACTTTC
NA	TRBV27	NA	TRBJ2-7	CASRASGGGYEQYF	TGTGCCAGCAGAGCCTCTGGGGGCGGTTACGAGCAGTACTTC
NA	TRBV27	TRBD2	TRBJ2-1	CASSPRGFYNEQFF	TGTGCCAGCAGTCCGCGGGGGTTCTACAATGAGCAGTTCTTC
NA	TRBV12-3/TRBV12-4	NA	TRBJ2-4	CASKDSHIQYF	TGTGCCAGCAAGGACAGCCACATTCAGTACTTC
NA	TRBV25-1	TRBD1	TRBJ2-1	CASRRGTGESYEQFF	TGTGCCAGCAGACGGGGGACAGGGGAATCCTATGAGCAGTTCTTC
NA	TRBV25-1	NA	TRBJ1-2	CASSDRGSGGYTF	TGTGCCAGCAGTGACAGGGGTAGTGGTGGCTACACCTTC